Sequencing of this T cell receptor beta chain was carried out in a study of radiotherapy plus CTLA-4 blockade in lung cancer. Study details: The study recorded objective responses in around a sixth of patients and disease control in 31%.

Study findings and constraints: Researchers report tumor-derived TCR clones expanding in blood after radiotherapy plus ipilimumab. According to reports, early shifts in blood T cell clones, alongside interferon-beta, forecast response most accurately.

Clones were sequenced by immunoSEQ multiplex PCR, and TCRdb holds only the in-frame ones, with some missing. The profile shows nearly 110,000 clones, 85% of them singletons. Germline V gives CDR1 SGHVS, CDR2 FNYEAQ. CDR3 size: 15 residues. V lost 0 bases, J lost 5 bases, and 13 bases lay in between. Chemo-refractory metastatic non-small-cell lung cancer patients received focal radiation with ipilimumab CTLA-4 blockade. As regards this clone: Its antigen is unknown.

The chain recombines TRBV7-6 with TRBJ2-5; weak D call: TRBD1 (6 bases). The TCR originated in a human donor with non-small cell lung cancer that progressed on radiotherapy plus ipilimumab. Some clones in this sample may be carry-over from other donors' samples. Sequenced here: peripheral blood, sampled from a patient treated with radiotherapy plus ipilimumab. The CDR3 nucleotides are TGTGCCAGCAGCTTAGCGCGTGGGGGCTTGGAGACCCAGTACTTC. Translating it yields CASSLARGGLETQYF.